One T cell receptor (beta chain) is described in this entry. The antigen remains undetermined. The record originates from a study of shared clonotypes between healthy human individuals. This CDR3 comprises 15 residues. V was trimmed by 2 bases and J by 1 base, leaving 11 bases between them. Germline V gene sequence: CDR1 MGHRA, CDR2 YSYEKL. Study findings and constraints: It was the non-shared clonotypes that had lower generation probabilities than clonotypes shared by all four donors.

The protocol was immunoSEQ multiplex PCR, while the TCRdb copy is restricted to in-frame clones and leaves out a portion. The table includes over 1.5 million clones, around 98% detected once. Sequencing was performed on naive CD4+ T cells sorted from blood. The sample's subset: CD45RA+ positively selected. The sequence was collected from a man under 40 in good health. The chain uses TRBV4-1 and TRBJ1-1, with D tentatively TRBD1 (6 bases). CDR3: CASSQPGDSNTEAFF. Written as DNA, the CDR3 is TGCGCCAGCAGCCAACCAGGGGACTCGAACACTGAAGCTTTCTTT.